This T cell receptor beta chain was observed in a study of blood T cell repertoires in COVID-19. Study overall: Donors in the United States, Italy and Spain gave samples during acute or convalescent COVID-19.

Per germline, CDR1 LNHNV and CDR2 YYDKDF (reference sequence). The CDR3 sequence is 15 residues long. V shed 3 bases and J 7 bases; nucleotides not matched to a gene: 7. Per the original methods: Using reference gene primer amplification, nucleated cell counts were estimated. The table came from immunoSEQ multiplex PCR; TCRdb's copy has only in-frame clones and leaves some out. V and J calls and clone size come straight from that table; D and trimming were deduced from the DNA. The sample holds some 350,000 clones, about 90% seen once. Ages ranged from roughly 18 to 95 years, with residence in under 25 US areas. Participants reported their clinical history, and cohort assignment relied on those reports.

The source material was PBMCs or T cells enriched from blood (not recorded which). This receptor was identified in a woman in her twenties or thirties who had recovered from COVID-19. The rearrangement links TRBV15 to TRBJ2-2, with TRBD1 matching over 8 bases. This chain's CDR3 is CATSRLGQGSGELFF. The CDR3 region has the DNA TGTGCCACCAGCAGGCTAGGACAGGGAAGCGGGGAGCTGTTTTTT.